The 26 T cell receptor beta chains given below trace back to one sample, sequenced in a study of blood T cell repertoires in COVID-19. Method: immunoSEQ multiplex PCR; TCRdb's copy keeps in-frame clones and lacks some. The table has around 46,000 clones, around 79% seen once. Sequenced sample: peripheral blood. Receptors originate from a human donor with active or convalescent COVID-19. The donor label of this sample is uncertain.

This clone was seen a single time. The chain links TRBV7-8 to TRBJ2-7; D is ambiguous. The CDR3 totals 11 residues. Germline values: CDR1 SGHVS, CDR2 FQNEAQ. Deletions cut 5 bases from V and 4 bases from J, with 6 bases between. CDR3: CASSPNYEQYF. CDR3 coding DNA: TGTGCCAGCAGCCCTAATTACGAGCAGTACTTC.

The rearrangement links TRBV5-4 to TRBJ2-1; TRBD2 is a possible D gene (7 bases). Trimming took off 4 bases at V and 2 bases at J, with 10 bases between the two ends. The CDR3 contains 14 residues. Germline lookup yields CDR1 SGHNT and CDR2 YYREEE (reference sequence). CDR3 region: CASSLRGPYNEQFF. CDR3 coding DNA: TGTGCCAGCAGCCTGCGGGGGCCCTACAATGAGCAGTTCTTC. The full variable domain, with the rest looked up from reference TRBV5-4 and TRBJ2-1, is ETGVTQSPTHLIKTRGQQVTLRCSSQSGHNTVSWYQQALGQGPQFIFQYYREEENGRGNFPPRFSGLQFPNYSSELNVNALELDDSALYLCASSLRGPYNEQFFGPGTRLTVL.

DNA for the CDR3: TGCAGCGCGGGGGGCGGGAGGCCCGTCTACGAGCAGTACTTC. Protein: CSAGGGRPVYEQYF. This chain links TRBV29-1 with TRBJ2-7, with 8 bases identical to TRBD2. V gave up 7 bases and J gave up 3 bases; unmatched junction bases: 11. The CDR3 contains 14 residues. From germline, CDR1 is SQVTM and CDR2 ANQGSEA.

The V and J genes are TRBV11-2 and TRBJ2-5, with a tentative D call TRBD2 (6 bases). Germline V gives CDR1 SGHAT, CDR2 FQNNGV. V was pared by 3 bases and J by 5 bases, with 10 bases between. The CDR3 extends over 13 amino acids. CDR3 coding DNA: TGTGCCAGCAGCTTCTGGGGAGGTGAGACCCAGTACTTC. Translating gives CASSFWGGETQYF. The full variable domain, in which reference TRBV11-2 and TRBJ2-5 provide the parts outside the CDR3, is EAGVAQSPRYKIIEKRQSVAFWCNPISGHATLYWYQQILGQGPKLLIQFQNNGVVDDSQLPKDRFSAERLKGVDSTLKIQPAKLEDSAVYLCASSFWGGETQYFGPGTRLLVL.

The CDR3 sequence is CASSLGQGDEQFF. As DNA, the CDR3 is TGCGCCAGCAGCTTGGGACAGGGCGATGAGCAGTTCTTC. The chain employs TRBV5-1 and TRBJ2-1, with 7 bases matching TRBD1. Germline CDR1 and CDR2: SGHRS and YFSETQ. V lost 0 bases to trimming and J lost 8 bases; unmatched junction nucleotides: 2. CDR3 length: 13 residues.

The chain links TRBV18 to TRBJ2-5; TRBD1 aligns across 7 bases. This CDR3 comprises 17 residues. Germline V gene data show CDR1 as KGHSH and CDR2 as LQKENI. V shed 3 bases, J shed 5 bases, and the junction held 15 bases outside the gene matches. This chain's CDR3 is CASSPTGPTGAGETQYF. The DNA for the CDR3 is TGTGCCAGCTCACCCACCGGACCTACAGGGGCCGGGGAGACCCAGTACTTC.

In this sample, this clone turned up a few times. The gene calls are TRBV6-5 and TRBJ1-5; D gene uncertain. Germline CDR1 and CDR2: MNHEY and SVGAGI. The CDR3 covers 11 residues. The V end lost 5 bases, the J end lost 14 bases, and 13 bases lay between the germline ends. The CDR3 bases are TGTGCCAGCAGTCTTGACGGCCAGGAGCATTTT. Its protein product is CASSLDGQEHF.

The J gene is TRBJ2-3, the V gene TRBV7-2; TRBD2 agrees at 7 bases. This CDR3 comprises 13 residues. V trimming: 3 bases; J trimming: 6 bases; junction bases outside the gene matches: 3. Germline loops: CDR1 SGHTA, CDR2 FQGNSA. The DNA for the CDR3 is TGTGCCAGCAGCTTGGGGGGGTGGGATACGCAGTATTTT. As protein: CASSLGGWDTQYF.

The CDR3 coding sequence is TGCGCCAGCAGTCAATCGACGGGGTATAGCAATCAGCCCCAGCATTTT. Amino acids: CASSQSTGYSNQPQHF. This chain connects TRBV23-1 to TRBJ1-5; unclear D gene. TRBV23-1 qualifies as an ORF whose function is uncertain. The V and J ends lost 0 bases and 0 bases respectively, with 9 bases between them. The CDR3 runs to 16 residues.

The chain is built from TRBV6-5 and TRBJ1-6; D unresolved. V was cut by 6 bases and J by 10 bases, with 13 bases left in between. Germline V gene data show CDR1 as MNHEY and CDR2 as SVGAGI. The CDR3 runs to 13 residues. The chain's CDR3 is CASRVTTESPLHF. The CDR3, as DNA: TGTGCCAGCAGGGTGACAACGGAATCACCCCTCCACTTT.

The genes are TRBV6-1 and TRBJ1-5; D possibly corresponds to TRBD1 (6 bases). This CDR3 region has 16 residues. Germline V lookup: CDR1 MNHNS, CDR2 SASEGT. Trimming cost V 2 bases and J 6 bases, with 17 bases left between them. This CDR3 reads CASSEYRGGSRQPQHF. In nucleotides, the CDR3 is TGTGCCAGCAGTGAATATAGGGGGGGGTCCCGTCAGCCCCAGCATTTT.

This sequence joins TRBV7-9 and TRBJ2-5, with 8 bases lining up with TRBD1. The J segment lost 4 bases and the V segment lost 3 bases, leaving 7 bases of the junction unmatched. The CDR3 runs 15 residues. Germline assignment: CDR1 SEHNR and CDR2 FQNEAQ (reference sequence). The CDR3, as DNA: TGTGCCAGCAGCTTCGGACAGGGTCGAAGAGAGACCCAGTACTTC. Its translation is CASSFGQGRRETQYF.

This clone was seen once. The chain links TRBV5-4 to TRBJ2-1; 7 bases line up with TRBD2. CDR1 SGHNT and CDR2 YYREEE come from the germline V gene (reference sequence). Germline trimming cut 4 bases from V and 3 bases from J; bases unmatched to any gene: 7. The CDR3 runs 15 residues. The CDR3: CASSAGLDLYNEQFF. The CDR3 coding sequence is TGTGCCAGCAGCGCTGGACTAGATCTCTACAATGAGCAGTTCTTC.

The table lists this clone with a count of one. The chain carries TRBV3-1 (or the pseudogene TRBV3-2) and TRBJ2-7; possibly TRBD2 for D (7 bases). The CDR3 is made up of 15 amino acids. V lost 0 bases to trimming and J lost 4 bases, with 13 bases between them. Germline V gene sequence: CDR1 LGHDT, CDR2 YNNKEL (reference sequence). The CDR3 bases are TGTGCCAGCAGCCAAGATGCTGGGGGGGCTTACGAGCAGTACTTC. Translating it yields CASSQDAGGAYEQYF.

The V call is TRBV18, the J call TRBJ2-2, with 11 bases matching TRBD2. Germline CDR1 and CDR2: KGHSH and LQKENI. V trimming: 4 bases; J trimming: 4 bases; junction bases outside the gene matches: 2. The CDR3 covers 15 residues. The CDR3 protein is CASSLGTSGTGELFF. CDR3 nucleotide sequence: TGTGCCAGCTCACTCGGGACTAGCGGCACCGGGGAGCTGTTTTTT.

This clone was counted a single time. The chain links TRBV27 to TRBJ1-1; D call uncertain. CDR3 length: 12 amino acids. Looked up from germline, CDR1 is MNHEY and CDR2 is SMNVEV (reference sequence). The V end lost 8 bases, the J end lost 2 bases, and 9 bases lay between the germline ends. Written as DNA, the CDR3 is TGTGCCAGCGGGAGGCTAAACACTGAAGCTTTCTTT. This codes for CASGRLNTEAFF.

The table lists this clone with a few counts. The chain joins TRBV25-1 to TRBJ1-2; D is perhaps TRBD1 (5 bases). Trimming cost V 10 bases and J 6 bases, with 12 bases left between them. The CDR3 runs 11 residues. CDR1 and CDR2 from the germline V gene are MGHDK and SYGVNS. The CDR3 DNA reads TGTGCCACCGAAGAAGGGGATGGCTACACCTTC. Its protein is CATEEGDGYTF.

This chain joins TRBV19 and TRBJ1-1; no definite D call. CDR3 size: 14 residues. The V gene's germline CDR1 is LNHDA and CDR2 SQIVND (reference sequence). The ends were cut back, 7 bases at V and 1 base at J, with 13 bases in the middle. The CDR3 bases are TGTGCCAGTAAAGGCCCACACAGGAACACTGAAGCTTTCTTT. It specifies CASKGPHRNTEAFF. Drawing the rest from reference TRBV19 and TRBJ1-1, the complete variable domain is DGGITQSPKYLFRKEGQNVTLSCEQNLNHDAMYWYRQDPGQGLRLIYYSQIVNDFQKGDIAEGYSVSREKKESFPLTVTSAQKNPTAFYLCASKGPHRNTEAFFGQGTRLTVV.

V usage is TRBV10-3 and J usage is TRBJ2-1; perhaps TRBD1 as D (6 bases). The V and J ends lost 3 bases and 2 bases respectively, with 14 bases between them. Germline V gene data show CDR1 as ENHRY and CDR2 as SYGVKD. The length of the CDR3 is 16 residues. The DNA for the CDR3 is TGTGCCATCAGTGAAAGAGGCCAGGGGACCTACAATGAGCAGTTCTTC. It yields the protein CAISERGQGTYNEQFF.

V and J are TRBV24-1 and TRBJ1-4; 7 nucleotides align to TRBD1. J lost 5 bases, V lost 3 bases, and 5 bases had no gene match. This CDR3 spans 15 amino acids. Germline-derived CDR1 and CDR2 are KGHDR and SFDVKD. CDR3 protein: CATSDARGWNEKLFF. CDR3 coding DNA: TGTGCCACCAGTGATGCCAGGGGGTGGAATGAAAAACTGTTTTTT.

V gene TRBV3-1 (or the pseudogene TRBV3-2) combines with J gene TRBJ2-2, with D maybe TRBD2 (5 bases). CDR1 is LGHDT, CDR2 YNNKEL, per germline (reference sequence). Trimming left V 4 bases short and J 1 base short, with 10 bases between. The CDR3 runs 15 residues. CDR3 sequence reads: CASSLREVNTGELFF. DNA for the CDR3: TGTGCCAGCAGCCTTCGGGAAGTGAACACCGGGGAGCTGTTTTTT.

The chain combines TRBV7-2 with TRBJ2-7; TRBD1 agrees at 9 bases. Per germline, CDR1 SGHTA and CDR2 FQGNSA. This CDR3 has 14 residues. V gave up 3 bases and J gave up 6 bases; unmatched junction bases: 6. CDR3 coding DNA: TGTGCCAGCAGCTTTGGGGACAGGGTTGGCGAGCAGTACTTC. Protein sequence: CASSFGDRVGEQYF.

V is TRBV7-8 and J is TRBJ2-5, with D perhaps matching TRBD2 (5 bases). V lost 5 bases and J 5 bases, leaving 12 bases between the germline ends. Germline V gene sequence: CDR1 SGHVS, CDR2 FQNEAQ. This CDR3 is built from 13 residues. CDR3 loop: CASSTGRGETQYF. The CDR3, as DNA: TGTGCCAGCAGCACTGGGAGAGGGGAGACCCAGTACTTC.

CDR3 sequence reads: CASSLLAGRLPSYEQYF. The CDR3 nucleotides are TGTGCCAGCAGCTTACTAGCGGGGAGGTTGCCGTCCTACGAGCAGTACTTC. V usage is TRBV7-9 and J usage is TRBJ2-7, with TRBD2 identical over 9 bases. V shed 2 bases and J 1 base; nucleotides not matched to a gene: 9. Looked up from germline, CDR1 is SEHNR and CDR2 is FQNEAQ (reference sequence). This CDR3 comprises 17 residues.

The V and J genes are TRBV11-2 and TRBJ1-6; 8 bases are a match to TRBD1. CDR3 length: 15 amino acids. Germline V gene sequence: CDR1 SGHAT, CDR2 FQNNGV. V was pared by 3 bases and J by 10 bases, with 8 bases of the junction left unmatched. The CDR3 region is CASSFTGGIGSPLHF. The CDR3 DNA reads as TGTGCCAGCAGCTTTACAGGGGGGATAGGGTCACCCCTCCACTTT.

The rearrangement uses TRBV11-1 and TRBJ2-7; D might be TRBD2 (5 bases). Germline CDR1 SGHAT, CDR2 FQDESV (reference sequence). V was trimmed by 1 base and J by 5 bases, leaving 6 bases between them. The CDR3 runs to 12 residues. The CDR3 region is CASSLVSDEQYF. In nucleotides, the CDR3 is TGTGCCAGCAGCTTAGTTAGCGACGAGCAGTACTTC.